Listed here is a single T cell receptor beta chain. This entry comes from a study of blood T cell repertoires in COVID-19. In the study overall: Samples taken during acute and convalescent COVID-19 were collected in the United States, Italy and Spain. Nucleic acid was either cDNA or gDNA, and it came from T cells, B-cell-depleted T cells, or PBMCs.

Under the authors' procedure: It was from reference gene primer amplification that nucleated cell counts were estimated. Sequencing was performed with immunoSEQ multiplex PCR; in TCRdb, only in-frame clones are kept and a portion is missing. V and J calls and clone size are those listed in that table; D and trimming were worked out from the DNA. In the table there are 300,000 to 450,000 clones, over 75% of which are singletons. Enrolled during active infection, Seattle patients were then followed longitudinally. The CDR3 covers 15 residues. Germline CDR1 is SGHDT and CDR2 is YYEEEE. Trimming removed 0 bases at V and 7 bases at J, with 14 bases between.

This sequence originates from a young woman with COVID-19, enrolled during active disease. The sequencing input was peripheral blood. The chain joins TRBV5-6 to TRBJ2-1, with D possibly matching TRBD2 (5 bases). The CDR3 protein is CASSLAVRGINEQFF. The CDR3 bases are TGTGCCAGCAGCTTGGCAGTACGAGGGATTAATGAGCAGTTCTTC.